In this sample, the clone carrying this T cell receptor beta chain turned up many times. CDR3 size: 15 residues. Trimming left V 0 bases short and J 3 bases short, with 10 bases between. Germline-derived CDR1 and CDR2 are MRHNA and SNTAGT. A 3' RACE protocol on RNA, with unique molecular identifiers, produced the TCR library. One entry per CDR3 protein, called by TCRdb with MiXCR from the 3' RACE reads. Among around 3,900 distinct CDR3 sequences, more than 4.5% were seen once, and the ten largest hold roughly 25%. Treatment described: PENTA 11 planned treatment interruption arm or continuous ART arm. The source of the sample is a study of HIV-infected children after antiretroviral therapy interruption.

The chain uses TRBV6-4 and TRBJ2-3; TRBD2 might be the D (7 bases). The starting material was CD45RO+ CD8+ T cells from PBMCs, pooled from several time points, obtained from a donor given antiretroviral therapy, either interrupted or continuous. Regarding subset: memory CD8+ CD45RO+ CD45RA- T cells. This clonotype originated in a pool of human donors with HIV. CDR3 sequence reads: CASSDSGGPTDTQYF. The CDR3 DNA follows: TGTGCCAGCAGTGACTCGGGGGGGCCGACAGATACGCAGTATTTT.